These 27 T cell receptor beta chains were sequenced from one sample in a study of blood T cell repertoires in COVID-19. Produced via immunoSEQ multiplex PCR; TCRdb's table is partial and in-frame only. The data hold about 170,000 clones, with 82% observed a single time. Sequenced material: peripheral blood. These receptors originate from a woman of 80 years or more with active or convalescent COVID-19.

The rearrangement links TRBV6-4 to TRBJ2-1; 15 positions agree with TRBD2. CDR1 and CDR2 (germline): MRHNA, SNTAGT. This CDR3 is 14 amino acids long. V dropped 3 bases and J dropped 13; count of bases not matched to a gene: 4. The CDR3 nucleotides read TGTGCCAGCAGTGAGGGACTAGCGGGAGGCCAACAGTTCTTC. Protein: CASSEGLAGGQQFF.

The chain carries TRBV2 and TRBJ1-2; TRBD1 aligns across 8 bases. V lost 6 bases, J lost 10 bases, and 31 bases stayed unmatched. The V gene's germline CDR1 is SNHLY and CDR2 FYNNEI. The CDR3 loop spans 20 amino acids. CDR3 nucleotide sequence: TGTGCCAGCAGCTACACTCAAAACCGGACAGGGAAGACCGAGACCGAGACCTACACCTTC. Protein: CASSYTQNRTGKTETETYTF.

The sample holds one count of this clone. This rearrangement joins TRBV5-1 to TRBJ2-1; 12 nucleotides agree with TRBD2. J gave up 4 bases and V 4 bases, and 3 bases lay outside the gene matches. The germline CDR1 and CDR2 sequences are SGHRS and YFSETQ. This CDR3 contains 15 residues. The CDR3 reads CASSGLAGTYNEQFF. As DNA, the CDR3 is TGCGCCAGCAGCGGACTAGCGGGAACATACAATGAGCAGTTCTTC.

The chain joins TRBV7-3 to TRBJ2-5, with TRBD1 matching 9 bases. Per germline, CDR1 SGHTA and CDR2 FQGTGA. The CDR3 is 15 amino acids. V gave up 0 bases and J gave up 5 bases; unmatched junction bases: 4. The CDR3 sequence is CASSLTGQGGETQYF. Written as DNA, the CDR3 is TGTGCCAGCAGCTTAACGGGACAGGGTGGGGAGACCCAGTACTTC. The full variable domain, with the rest looked up from reference TRBV7-3 and TRBJ2-5, is GAGVSQTPSNKVTEKGKYVELRCDPISGHTALYWYRQSLGQGPEFLIYFQGTGAADDSGLPNDRFFAVRPEGSVSTLKIQRTERGDSAVYLCASSLTGQGGETQYFGPGTRLLVL.

This sequence joins TRBV29-1 and TRBJ2-5; D unresolved. The length of the CDR3 is 12 residues. Trimming stripped 2 bases from V and 5 bases from J, with 9 bases between. Germline V gene data show CDR1 as SQVTM and CDR2 as ANQGSEA. The CDR3 is CSVETGVETQYF. The CDR3, as DNA: TGCAGCGTTGAAACGGGTGTGGAGACCCAGTACTTC.

The J gene is TRBJ2-3, the V gene TRBV5-1; D gene unclear. CDR1 and CDR2 from the germline V gene are SGHRS and YFSETQ. The ends were cut back, 7 bases at V and 1 base at J, with 13 bases in the middle. This CDR3 contains 14 residues. CDR3 sequence reads: CASLRSVGTDTQYF. CDR3 bases: TGCGCCAGCCTGCGAAGTGTCGGCACAGATACGCAGTATTTT.

This chain uses TRBV12-3 or TRBV12-4 with TRBJ2-5; 9 nucleotides match TRBD2. Trimming removed 6 bases from V and 9 bases from J; junction bases left unmatched: 8. The CDR3 is 13 residues long. Written as DNA, the CDR3 is TGTGCCAGCAGCTCTAGCGGGGTCTCTGCCCAGTACTTC. It translates to CASSSSGVSAQYF.

The V call is TRBV2, the J call TRBJ2-3, with D tentatively TRBD2 (7 bases). This CDR3 is built from 13 residues. V was shortened by 8 bases and J by 6 bases, with 15 bases between the two germline ends. Germline-derived CDR1 and CDR2 are SNHLY and FYNNEI. CDR3 in amino acids: CASVEGGNDTQYF. CDR3 nucleotide sequence: TGTGCCAGCGTCGAGGGGGGGAATGATACGCAGTATTTT. Complete variable domain (other parts from reference TRBV2 and TRBJ2-3): EPEVTQTPSHQVTQMGQEVILRCVPISNHLYFYWYRQILGQKVEFLVSFYNNEISEKSEIFDDQFSVERPDGSNFTLKIRSTKLEDSAMYFCASVEGGNDTQYFGPGTRLTVL.

V usage is TRBV19 and J usage is TRBJ1-2; 9 nucleotides agree with TRBD1. From germline, CDR1 is LNHDA and CDR2 SQIVND (reference sequence). With V trimmed by 8 bases and J by 8 bases, 9 bases remained unmatched. CDR3 size: 13 residues. CDR3 DNA sequence: TGTGCCAGTCGTACGGGACAGGGAAACGGCTACACCTTC. Translation gives CASRTGQGNGYTF.

This clone turned up a few times. This chain uses TRBV30 with TRBJ1-4; D might be TRBD1 (5 bases). Germline assignment: CDR1 GTSNPN and CDR2 SVGIG (reference sequence). This CDR3 region has 15 residues. The ends were cut back, 1 base at V and 4 bases at J, with 13 bases in the middle. For the CDR3, the DNA is TGTGCCTGGAGTGGGCATGGGGGGGTTAATGAAAAACTGTTTTTT. Protein product: CAWSGHGGVNEKLFF.

The V call is TRBV5-1, the J call TRBJ1-2; maybe TRBD1 (6 bases). The V gene's germline CDR1 is SGHRS and CDR2 YFSETQ. CDR3 length equals 13 residues. Trimming left V 2 bases short and J 4 bases short, with 9 bases between. CDR3 DNA sequence: TGCGCCAGCAGCTTAACAGGGACCTATGGCTACACCTTC. Amino acids: CASSLTGTYGYTF. Variable domain in full (rest from reference TRBV5-1 and TRBJ1-2): KAGVTQTPRYLIKTRGQQVTLSCSPISGHRSVSWYQQTPGQGLQFLFEYFSETQRNKGNFPGRFSGRQFSNSRSEMNVSTLELGDSALYLCASSLTGTYGYTFGSGTRLTVV.

V usage is TRBV3-1 (or the pseudogene TRBV3-2) and J usage is TRBJ2-2; TRBD2 agrees at 8 bases. With 7 bases clipped from V and 4 bases from J, the junction kept 11 bases outside the gene matches. Germline CDR1 reads LGHDT; CDR2 reads YNNKEL (reference sequence). This CDR3 comprises 16 residues. The CDR3 DNA is TGTGCCAGCACGGGGGGGGCGGGACGCCCCACCGGGGAGCTGTTTTTT. Its translation: CASTGGAGRPTGELFF.

The chain recombines TRBV7-3 with TRBJ1-1; D call uncertain. The CDR3 loop spans 15 amino acids. Germline V gene data show CDR1 as SGHTA and CDR2 as FQGTGA. V was trimmed by 5 bases and J by 8 bases, leaving 21 bases between them. The CDR3 sequence: CASSARGGRRGEAFF. The CDR3 DNA sequence: TGTGCCAGCAGCGCCCGAGGAGGGAGGCGAGGGGAAGCTTTCTTT.

The V call is TRBV2, the J call TRBJ1-1; D not resolved. The germline V and J ends were trimmed by 6 bases and 0 bases, with 5 bases remaining between them. The CDR3 extends over 12 amino acids. Germline CDR1 is SNHLY and CDR2 is FYNNEI. DNA of the CDR3: TGTGCCAGCAGAGAGATGAACACTGAAGCTTTCTTT. As protein: CASREMNTEAFF. Full variable domain (outside the CDR3, taken from reference TRBV2 and TRBJ1-1): EPEVTQTPSHQVTQMGQEVILRCVPISNHLYFYWYRQILGQKVEFLVSFYNNEISEKSEIFDDQFSVERPDGSNFTLKIRSTKLEDSAMYFCASREMNTEAFFGQGTRLTVV.

The chain has TRBV4-2 and TRBJ2-2; 13 bases fit TRBD2. The CDR3 loop spans 18 amino acids. Germline V CDR1 and CDR2: LGHNA, YNFKEQ. After removal of 1 base from V and 6 bases from J, the junction contained 8 bases not matched to a gene. The CDR3 bases are TGTGCCAGCAGCCAAGGGCCGGGACTAGCGGGAATAGCCGGGGAGCTGTTTTTT. It encodes CASSQGPGLAGIAGELFF.

The rearrangement uses TRBV7-9 and TRBJ2-1, with 10 bases aligning to TRBD2. V dropped 5 bases and J dropped 6; count of bases not matched to a gene: 7. Germline V gene sequence: CDR1 SEHNR, CDR2 FQNEAQ (reference sequence). The CDR3 is made up of 15 amino acids. The chain's CDR3 is CASSVPSGRPNEQFF. The CDR3 DNA is TGTGCCAGCAGCGTACCTAGCGGGAGACCCAATGAGCAGTTCTTC.

The chain is built from TRBV2 and TRBJ2-7; D gene unclear. Trimming left V 9 bases short and J 0 bases short, with 15 bases between. This CDR3 contains 14 residues. Germline loops: CDR1 SNHLY, CDR2 FYNNEI. The CDR3 sequence: CARASRQSSYEQYF. Here the CDR3 DNA reads TGTGCCAGGGCTTCACGACAAAGCTCCTACGAGCAGTACTTC. Together with reference TRBV2 and TRBJ2-7, the CDR3 gives the full variable domain: EPEVTQTPSHQVTQMGQEVILRCVPISNHLYFYWYRQILGQKVEFLVSFYNNEISEKSEIFDDQFSVERPDGSNFTLKIRSTKLEDSAMYFCARASRQSSYEQYFGPGTRLTVT.

This clone came up once. This chain joins TRBV4-1 and TRBJ1-4, with unresolved D. Germline lookup yields CDR1 MGHRA and CDR2 YSYEKL. Trimming left V 4 bases short and J 1 base short, with 10 bases between. There are 15 residues in the CDR3. The CDR3 region has the DNA TGCGCCAGCAGCCGCGGGCCTCGAACTAATGAAAAACTGTTTTTT. Protein sequence: CASSRGPRTNEKLFF.

J is TRBJ1-1 and V is TRBV3-1 (or the pseudogene TRBV3-2), with D possibly TRBD1 on 5 matching bases. Germline lookup yields CDR1 LGHDT and CDR2 YNNKEL (reference sequence). The CDR3 covers 14 residues. V lost 2 bases, J lost 2 bases, and 9 bases lay in between. CDR3 loop: CASSQLDSNTEAFF. The CDR3 bases are TGTGCCAGCAGCCAATTAGACAGCAACACTGAAGCTTTCTTT.

V gene TRBV9 combines with J gene TRBJ2-7; 14 bases match TRBD2. CDR1 is SGDLS, CDR2 YYNGEE, per germline. The CDR3 extends over 15 amino acids. J lost 4 bases, V lost 5 bases, and 5 bases had no gene match. The CDR3, as DNA: TGTGCCAGCAGTCCTGGACTAGCGGGAGGTTACGAGCAGTACTTC. This sequence encodes CASSPGLAGGYEQYF.

The rearrangement joins TRBV10-3 to TRBJ2-3; TRBD2 matches 9 bases. The CDR3 runs to 15 residues. Germline CDR1 reads ENHRY; CDR2 reads SYGVKD. Trimming removed 5 bases from V and 4 bases from J; junction bases left unmatched: 7. The CDR3 coding sequence is TGTGCCATCAGTAAGGGCGGGAGGGCCGCAGATACGCAGTATTTT. It is translated as CAISKGGRAADTQYF.

The chain uses TRBV11-3 and TRBJ2-1; 8 bases match TRBD2. Trimming cost V 0 bases and J 0 bases; bases outside gene matches: 4. Germline V gene sequence: CDR1 SGHNT, CDR2 YENEEA. The CDR3 runs to 17 residues. The CDR3 is CASSLDPSGSSYNEQFF. CDR3 in DNA: TGTGCCAGCAGCTTAGACCCGAGCGGGAGCTCCTACAATGAGCAGTTCTTC.

This clone was seen once. This chain uses TRBV25-1 with TRBJ1-4, with D hard to call. Germline-derived CDR1 and CDR2 are MGHDK and SYGVNS. V lost 7 bases, J lost 5 bases, and 5 bases lay in between. The CDR3 loop spans 11 amino acids. DNA for the CDR3: TGTGCCAGCAATTCGAATGAAAAACTGTTTTTT. It translates to CASNSNEKLFF.

The chain combines TRBV6-5 with TRBJ1-1; TRBD1 matches 9 bases. The CDR3 covers 16 residues. CDR1 and CDR2 (germline): MNHEY, SVGAGI. Unmatched junction bases numbered 8, after V lost 2 bases and J lost 4 bases. CDR3: CASSYPGQGQGTEAFF. CDR3 nucleotides: TGTGCCAGCAGTTACCCGGGACAGGGACAGGGCACTGAAGCTTTCTTT.

The gene calls are TRBV19 and TRBJ2-7; the D is unclear. Germline values: CDR1 LNHDA, CDR2 SQIVND (reference sequence). The V end was cut by 5 bases, the J end by 6 bases, with 11 bases between. CDR3 length: 12 amino acids. CDR3 region: CASSSTRSEQYF. In DNA, the CDR3 is TGTGCCAGTAGTTCGACTCGTTCCGAGCAGTACTTC.

The chain uses TRBV24-1 and TRBJ2-3, with D perhaps matching TRBD2 (5 bases). CDR3 length: 16 residues. Trimming cost V 1 base and J 0 bases, with 10 bases left between them. From germline, CDR1 is KGHDR and CDR2 SFDVKD. The CDR3 nucleotides read TGTGCCACCAGTGATTTTGGCGGGTATAGCACAGATACGCAGTATTTT. It is translated as CATSDFGGYSTDTQYF.

V gene TRBV29-1 combines with J gene TRBJ2-1, with 8 bases that match TRBD1. CDR1 is SQVTM and CDR2 is ANQGSEA in the germline V gene. The CDR3 contains 16 residues. V shed 3 bases and J 1 base; nucleotides not matched to a gene: 8. The CDR3 nucleotides are TGCAGCGTTGAGCACCAACAGGGGGGTTCCTACAATGAGCAGTTCTTC. Amino acids: CSVEHQQGGSYNEQFF.